This T cell receptor (beta chain) was profiled in a study of cytomegalovirus exposure and HLA in healthy donors. In the study overall: The same platform used for the 500 to 850 first-cohort repertoires was also used for the 95 to 150 validation repertoires, as a later analysis reported.

The data were produced by immunoSEQ multiplex PCR, yet TCRdb's version contains in-frame clones alone and is incomplete. The data show some 150,000 clones, with more than 75% seen just once and approximately 1.4% held by the top ten. On this clone itself: Its cognate antigen is unknown.

The length of the CDR3 is 15 residues. The ends lost 2 bases at V and 4 bases at J; junction bases unmatched: 5. Germline V CDR1 and CDR2: SGHTA, FQGNSA. Findings and limits, study-wide: Among the CMV-associated chains, a few were confirmed in vitro as specific for CMV antigens. The study designated 150 or so TCR beta chains cytomegalovirus-associated.

The rearrangement joins TRBV7-2 to TRBJ2-7, with TRBD1 matching over 10 bases. This clonotype was obtained from a woman aged 25-40 years in good health and CMV-seronegative. The sample comprised PBMCs. For the CDR3, the DNA is TGTGCCAGCAGCTTACACCGGGACAGGGGATACGAGCAGTACTTC. This codes for CASSLHRDRGYEQYF. The whole variable domain, remainder taken from reference TRBV7-2 and TRBJ2-7, is GAGVSQSPSNKVTEKGKDVELRCDPISGHTALYWYRQSLGQGLEFLIYFQGNSAPDKSGLPSDRFSAERTGGSVSTLTIQRTQQEDSAVYLCASSLHRDRGYEQYFGPGTRLTVT.